This T cell receptor beta chain was identified in a study of shared clonotypes between healthy human individuals (TCRdb year 2020). At the level of the whole study: Two women and three men aged 18 to 49 years were included in the cohort. Per donor, three plates each were used for CD4 naive and CD4 memory, two for CD8 naive, and one for CD8 memory. The study deeply sequenced blood TCR repertoires of about 5 healthy adults to estimate repertoire size and the extent of clonotype sharing between individuals. To increase sequencing depth and limit assay-specific biases, different laboratories used diverse techniques to prepare libraries and sequence TCR repertoires. Leukapheresis yielded between about 0.85 and 10 billion PBMCs per donor. What the authors observed across the whole study: Sampling was restricted to blood, and TCR repertoires in tissues likely differ from the TCR repertoires found in blood. When several donors were compared, the shared fraction of clonotypes was roughly 5% for naive CD4, less than 4% for naive CD8, roughly 2.5% for memory CD4, and around 0.37% for memory CD8. Compared with non-shared clonotypes, the clonotypes found in all four sorted-subset donors had higher generation probabilities. Larger estimated clonotype richness was generally found for naive subsets than for memory subsets. Because the study included only a small number of donors, the genetic and exposure-history diversity represented was limited. Pairwise subsampling indicated that sequencing depth was expected to affect the degree of clonotype sharing among donors. Rarefaction of sorted-subset datasets indicated incomplete sequencing despite the large sequencing depth.

Concerning this clone: It lacks a known antigen. Base qualities are missing; no much larger clone stands one base away.

Using the deep immunoSEQ assay, TCR CDR3 regions were amplified from genomic DNA by multiplex PCR. Extracted genomic DNA from each cell subset was distributed evenly across all wells of several immunoSEQ 96-well plates, and each plate was treated as a replicate. For sorted subsets, each replicate PCR was loaded with approximately 200 ng genomic DNA, equivalent to 32,000 or so T cell genomes. Purified libraries were measured with a Qubit 3.0 fluorometer, size-checked on a Bioanalyzer 2100, and measured again with the KAPA Library Quantification kit. Every immunoSEQ 96-well plate was sequenced on a dedicated single-read 150-cycle Illumina NextSeq 550 flow cell. Processing in the source paper ran as follows. The immunoSEQ output contained only junctional sequences without quality scores, so filtering could not match that applied to full-length reads. Sequences were annotated with PyIR, a Python wrapper for IgBLAST v1.9, and V/J genes and CDR3 were assigned using IMGT germline references. Any read was removed if the V/J assignment was weak (E-value above 1e-6), the CDR3 was missing, or the read contained stop codons, out-of-frame junctions, or ambiguous translated residues. V3J clonotypes were defined by identical inferred V gene, J gene, and CDR3 amino acid sequence. The percentage overlap between two repertoires was calculated by dividing the number of shared unique clonotypes by the size of the smaller repertoire. RTK rarefaction, the Chao1 estimator, and Recon v2.1 estimates of unobserved clonotypes were used to assess repertoire richness. For all TCRbeta clonotypes obtained by the gDNA method from a handful of donors, generation probabilities were computed with OLGA. Drawn from immuneACCESS, this table holds only the in-frame rearrangements with V and J called that TCRdb kept. Clones are partly lost; checked studies trace under half to an unresolved V gene and leave the rest unexplained. V and J calls and clone size come straight from that table; D and trimming were deduced from the DNA. The sample table holds 1.5 million to 2.5 million clones, of which approximately 94% were seen once. The ten largest clones add up to less than 1.5% of the sample.

For the CD8 naive samples, CD45RO-negative cells were positively selected for CCR7, yielding a CD45RA+CCR7+ population from which TemRA cells were excluded. Donors were healthy HIV-negative adults with no recently reported acute infections or vaccinations. Only Caucasian adults living in Nashville, Tennessee, USA were represented among the donors. After blood collection by leukapheresis, PBMCs were isolated using Ficoll-Histopaque density gradient centrifugation and then cryopreserved in the vapor phase of liquid nitrogen. Purity and quantity of every magnetically sorted T cell population were checked by analytical flow cytometry. Genomic DNA was isolated from each sorted fraction and quantified by UV absorbance on a Nanodrop 2000c. As encoded in the germline V gene, CDR1 is SGHRS while CDR2 is YFSETQ. Germline trimming: 3 bases from V, 6 bases from J; junction bases outside gene matches: 5. From its cysteine to its phenylalanine, the CDR3 spans 15 amino acids. Kept here is only the CDR3 DNA, which spans 45 bases and is read in frame from base 1.

The specimen sequenced was naive CD8+ T cells sorted from blood. Reading the label with the study, this specimen's cell subset or site is: CD45RA+CCR7+. The origin of this receptor is a man younger than 35 in good health. The rearrangement joined TRBV5-1 to TRBJ2-1; TRBD2 fits 11 bases in the junction. CDR3 loop: CASSSLAGDLNEQFF. Read as DNA, the sequence is TGCGCCAGCAGCTCACTAGCGGGGGACCTCAATGAGCAGTTCTTC.